The T cell receptor (beta chain) under discussion was sequenced for a study of T cell clonotyping in hematopoietic cell transplantation. The CDR3 extends over 14 amino acids. Germline CDR1 is SNHLY and CDR2 is FYNNEI. V was trimmed by 2 bases and J by 9 bases, leaving 14 bases between them. Assay: immunoSEQ multiplex PCR; the TCRdb copy retains only in-frame clones and omits some. Of some 5,600 clones in the sample, about 89% were seen once. A note on this clone: The antigen is undetermined.

Findings and caveats of the study: Recipient TCR diversity dropped after transplant; expanded clonotypes rose from day 30 to 180.

Here the sequenced sample was peripheral blood mononuclear cells, taken 100 days after allogeneic stem cell transplant. The origin of this receptor is a male patient in his thirties or forties who had an allogeneic stem cell transplant from an unrelated donor, so the T cells may come from the graft donor. Some clones in this sample may be carry-over from other donors' samples. V gene TRBV2 combines with J gene TRBJ1-5; D not resolved. CDR3 DNA: TGTGCCAGCAGTGAATCCAGTCCCCCCCGGCCCCAGCATTTT. Translated: CASSESSPPRPQHF.